What follows are 30 T cell receptor beta chains derived from one specimen sequenced in a study of cytomegalovirus exposure and HLA in healthy donors. Both 60 Vbeta primers and 13 Jbeta primers went into the PCR. The assay was immunoSEQ multiplex PCR, and TCRdb's table has in-frame clones only and misses some. The table has 150,000 to 200,000 clones, approximately 82% seen once. The sample was PBMCs. The receptors come from a woman between 18 and 29 years old in good health and CMV-seronegative.

The genes are TRBV23-1 and TRBJ1-4; the D gene is possibly TRBD1 (5 bases). TRBV23-1 belongs to the ORF category, with a function that is uncertain. There are 20 residues in the CDR3. Trimming pared 7 bases from V and 0 bases from J, leaving 27 bases between. The chain's CDR3 is CASTQAGYWGELATNEKLFF. CDR3 in DNA: TGCGCCAGCACCCAAGCAGGGTATTGGGGTGAATTGGCAACTAATGAAAAACTGTTTTTT.

The chain has TRBV9 and TRBJ1-4; TRBD1 is a possible D gene (6 bases). V was trimmed by 3 bases and J by 10 bases, leaving 13 bases between them. The CDR3 spans 13 residues. CDR1 is SGDLS and CDR2 is YYNGEE in the germline V gene. CDR3 nucleotide sequence: TGTGCCAGCAGCGGCGCGGGGGCAGGAAAACTGTTTTTT. This translates into CASSGAGAGKLFF.

The rearrangement joins TRBV13 to TRBJ2-2; TRBD2 matches 15 bases. The J segment lost 4 bases and the V segment lost 5 bases, leaving 2 bases of the junction unmatched. Germline assignment: CDR1 PRHDT and CDR2 FYEKMQ (reference sequence). The CDR3 totals 16 residues. The CDR3 region has the DNA TGTGCCAGCAGCGGGACTAGCGGGAGGAGCACCGGGGAGCTGTTTTTT. Protein: CASSGTSGRSTGELFF. Looking up the rest from reference TRBV13 and TRBJ2-2 gives the full variable domain: AAGVIQSPRHLIKEKRETATLKCYPIPRHDTVYWYQQGPGQDPQFLISFYEKMQSDKGSIPDRFSAQQFSDYHSELNMSSLELGDSALYFCASSGTSGRSTGELFFGEGSRLTVL.

J is TRBJ2-1 and V is TRBV29-1, with a tentative D call TRBD2 (6 bases). CDR1 SQVTM and CDR2 ANQGSEA come from the germline V gene. CDR3 size: 15 residues. V gave up 4 bases and J gave up 1 base, with 14 bases separating them. Here the CDR3 reads CSVVDGSLSYNEQFF. CDR3 sequence (DNA): TGCAGCGTTGTTGACGGGAGCTTGTCCTACAATGAGCAGTTCTTC.

The genes are TRBV25-1 and TRBJ1-1, with 8 nucleotides matching TRBD1. Germline CDR1 and CDR2: MGHDK and SYGVNS. V shed 1 base and J 0 bases; nucleotides not matched to a gene: 10. This CDR3 region has 18 residues. The CDR3 is CASSEFGQGLILNTEAFF. The CDR3 coding sequence is TGTGCCAGCAGTGAATTTGGACAGGGACTCATACTGAACACTGAAGCTTTCTTT.

The rearrangement uses TRBV19 and TRBJ1-1; 11 bases match TRBD1. From germline, CDR1 is LNHDA and CDR2 SQIVND (reference sequence). Losses at the gene ends were 2 bases for V and 3 bases for J; bases not matched to a gene: 2. The CDR3 totals 15 residues. The CDR3 DNA sequence: TGTGCCAGTAGTATATGGGGACAGGGGGACACTGAAGCTTTCTTT. Protein: CASSIWGQGDTEAFF.

This chain joins TRBV19 and TRBJ1-5; 11 nucleotides line up with TRBD1. V trimming: 3 bases; J trimming: 4 bases; junction bases outside the gene matches: 2. Germline V gene data show CDR1 as LNHDA and CDR2 as SQIVND (reference sequence). The CDR3 has 15 amino acids. CDR3 residues: CASSIGTGGNQPQHF. The CDR3 coding sequence is TGTGCCAGTAGTATCGGGACAGGGGGGAATCAGCCCCAGCATTTT.

The chain recombines TRBV7-2 with TRBJ2-1, with TRBD2 matching 10 bases. Per germline, CDR1 SGHTA and CDR2 FQGNSA. There are 17 residues in the CDR3. J was trimmed by 4 bases and V by 5 bases; bases with no gene match: 11. Written as DNA, the CDR3 is TGTGCCAGCAGCAAAGCGGTGACTAGCGGGTCTTACAATGAGCAGTTCTTC. This gives the protein CASSKAVTSGSYNEQFF.

The chain recombines TRBV11-3 with TRBJ1-3; TRBD1 aligns across 11 bases. The CDR3 runs 15 residues. Germline V CDR1 and CDR2: SGHNT, YENEEA. V shed 5 bases, J shed 2 bases, and the junction held 2 bases outside the gene matches. In DNA, the CDR3 is TGTGCCAGCAGCCCGGGACAGGGGGCTGGAAACACCATATATTTT. Encoded protein: CASSPGQGAGNTIYF.

The chain recombines TRBV27 with TRBJ1-5; 10 bases fit TRBD1. J gave up 5 bases and V 4 bases, and 8 bases lay outside the gene matches. The germline gives CDR1 MNHEY, CDR2 SMNVEV (reference sequence). This CDR3 region has 16 residues. CDR3 in amino acids: CASSSFPGQGHQPQHF. For the CDR3, the DNA is TGTGCCAGCAGTTCTTTTCCGGGACAGGGGCATCAGCCCCAGCATTTT.

This sequence joins TRBV6-5 and TRBJ2-7, with D maybe TRBD1 (5 bases). Deletions cut 3 bases from V and 0 bases from J, with 15 bases between. This CDR3 comprises 16 residues. CDR1 and CDR2 from the germline V gene are MNHEY and SVGAGI. CDR3 amino acids: CASSYGADVGSYEQYF. Written as DNA, the CDR3 is TGTGCCAGCAGTTATGGGGCAGATGTGGGCTCCTACGAGCAGTACTTC.

The rearrangement uses TRBV7-9 and TRBJ1-4; D is unresolved. The V and J ends lost 1 base and 8 bases respectively, with 5 bases between them. Germline CDR1 SEHNR, CDR2 FQNEAQ (reference sequence). This CDR3 comprises 12 residues. The CDR3 sequence: CASSLEREKLFF. DNA of the CDR3: TGTGCCAGCAGCTTAGAGCGGGAAAAACTGTTTTTT.

This clone was observed a handful of times. This rearrangement joins TRBV7-9 to TRBJ2-3; 8 bases line up with TRBD2. The CDR3 contains 16 residues. Unmatched junction bases numbered 9, after V lost 3 bases and J lost 4 bases. Germline values: CDR1 SEHNR, CDR2 FQNEAQ (reference sequence). DNA of the CDR3: TGTGCCAGCAGCTTGGTCGCTGTAGCGGGGTCAGATACGCAGTATTTT. Protein sequence: CASSLVAVAGSDTQYF.

The chain joins TRBV5-1 to TRBJ1-2, with a possible D match to TRBD1 (5 bases). The CDR3 is 14 amino acids. V was shortened by 4 bases and J by 2 bases, with 12 bases between the two germline ends. CDR1 and CDR2 (germline): SGHRS, YFSETQ. CDR3 nucleotide sequence: TGCGCCAGCAGCCCGGTCGGGGGAAACTATGGCTACACCTTC. Residues: CASSPVGGNYGYTF.

This sequence joins TRBV19 and TRBJ2-5; the match to TRBD2 covers 12 bases. The CDR3 runs to 17 residues. J lost 0 bases, V lost 1 base, and 3 bases had no gene match. The V gene's germline CDR1 is LNHDA and CDR2 SQIVND (reference sequence). Here the CDR3 reads CASSIGGLAGYQETQYF. CDR3 sequence (DNA): TGTGCCAGTAGTATAGGGGGACTAGCGGGCTACCAAGAGACCCAGTACTTC.

The chain couples TRBV4-3 to TRBJ2-3; D possibly corresponds to TRBD2 (5 bases). Trimming shortened V by 0 bases and J by 3 bases, and 10 bases separated the two germline ends. Germline V lookup: CDR1 LGHNA, CDR2 YSLEER. The CDR3 totals 15 residues. The CDR3 region is CASSQEGAATDTQYF. The CDR3 region has the DNA TGCGCCAGCAGCCAAGAGGGAGCGGCGACAGATACGCAGTATTTT.

The genes are TRBV19 and TRBJ2-7; D is possibly TRBD1 (6 bases). The CDR3 runs to 14 residues. Germline V gives CDR1 LNHDA, CDR2 SQIVND (reference sequence). Trimming removed 3 bases from V and 0 bases from J, with 9 bases in between. The DNA of the CDR3 is TGTGCCAGTAGTATGCAGGGGCCCTCCTACGAGCAGTACTTC. Translation gives CASSMQGPSYEQYF.

V and J are TRBV30 and TRBJ2-1; 7 bases line up with TRBD2. V was clipped by 8 bases and J by 5 bases; unmatched bases: 15. Germline values: CDR1 GTSNPN, CDR2 SVGIG (reference sequence). This CDR3 region has 15 residues. The CDR3 is CARIPKVAGNNEQFF. Here the CDR3 DNA reads TGTGCCCGGATCCCCAAGGTAGCGGGCAACAATGAGCAGTTCTTC.

The chain couples TRBV7-6 to TRBJ2-5; TRBD2 matches at 10 bases. CDR3 length equals 15 residues. Per the germline V gene, CDR1 is SGHVS and CDR2 is FNYEAQ. V was clipped by 5 bases and J by 5 bases; unmatched bases: 8. The CDR3 region is CASSRTSGGGETQYF. DNA for the CDR3: TGTGCCAGCAGCCGGACTAGCGGTGGGGGGGAGACCCAGTACTTC.

This chain joins TRBV7-2 and TRBJ2-7, with 9 positions matching TRBD1. Germline assignment: CDR1 SGHTA and CDR2 FQGNSA. The J segment lost 0 bases and the V segment lost 5 bases, leaving 5 bases of the junction unmatched. The CDR3 contains 15 residues. CDR3 loop: CASSRSTGGSYEQYF. The DNA for the CDR3 is TGTGCCAGCAGCAGATCGACAGGGGGCTCCTACGAGCAGTACTTC.

The CDR3 loop is CASSLVILRGSSLPEAFF. Here the CDR3 DNA reads TGTGCCAGCAGCTTAGTAATCCTCCGGGGAAGCAGTCTCCCTGAAGCTTTCTTT. The rearrangement uses TRBV7-2 and TRBJ1-1; D is ambiguous. V dropped 1 base and J dropped 6 bases, with 24 bases sitting between them. The CDR3 is made up of 18 amino acids. The germline V gene has CDR1 SGHTA and CDR2 FQGNSA.

V and J are TRBV19 and TRBJ2-7, with 7 bases identical to TRBD2. Germline V gene data show CDR1 as LNHDA and CDR2 as SQIVND (reference sequence). V dropped 8 bases and J dropped 4; count of bases not matched to a gene: 8. CDR3 size: 13 residues. The CDR3 DNA sequence: TGTGCCAGTTCTCGAGGGAGGGTTTACGAGCAGTACTTC. Protein: CASSRGRVYEQYF.

This chain uses TRBV28 with TRBJ1-4; D is perhaps TRBD1 (6 bases). Germline assignment: CDR1 MDHEN and CDR2 SYDVKM. This CDR3 has 14 residues. Trimming pared 7 bases from V and 8 bases from J, leaving 17 bases between. The CDR3 here is CASIPDRTEEKLFF. In nucleotides, the CDR3 is TGTGCCAGCATTCCCGACAGGACTGAAGAAAAACTGTTTTTT.

This chain uses TRBV5-1 with TRBJ2-4, with TRBD1 identical over 7 bases. The CDR3 totals 16 residues. The germline gives CDR1 SGHRS, CDR2 YFSETQ. V lost 4 bases to trimming and J lost 0 bases; unmatched junction nucleotides: 7. The chain's CDR3 is CASSPNRGEAKNIQYF. The CDR3 DNA is TGCGCCAGCAGCCCTAACAGGGGAGAAGCCAAAAACATTCAGTACTTC. Full variable domain (missing parts from reference TRBV5-1 and TRBJ2-4): KAGVTQTPRYLIKTRGQQVTLSCSPISGHRSVSWYQQTPGQGLQFLFEYFSETQRNKGNFPGRFSGRQFSNSRSEMNVSTLELGDSALYLCASSPNRGEAKNIQYFGAGTRLSVL.

The CDR3 spells CATSRDRGSGNTIYF. The CDR3 coding sequence is TGTGCCACCAGCAGGGACAGGGGGTCGGGAAACACCATATATTTT. The V gene is TRBV15, the J gene TRBJ1-3, with 10 bases that match TRBD1. The CDR3 spans 15 residues. Trimming removed 3 bases from V and 4 bases from J; junction bases left unmatched: 3. CDR1 is LNHNV, CDR2 YYDKDF, per germline (reference sequence).

The J gene is TRBJ2-6, the V gene TRBV27, with a weak D call TRBD1 (5 bases). In germline, CDR1 is MNHEY, CDR2 SMNVEV (reference sequence). The CDR3 covers 18 residues. Trimming took 7 bases from V and 0 from J, leaving 19 bases between them. The CDR3 sequence is CASTSDRFYYSGANVLTF. Written as DNA, the CDR3 is TGTGCCAGCACCTCCGACAGATTCTACTACTCTGGGGCCAACGTCCTGACTTTC.

CDR3 sequence (DNA): TGTGCCAGCAGGAAACAGGGGGCAGTTCAGCCCCAGCATTTT. Its protein is CASRKQGAVQPQHF. The V call is TRBV2, the J call TRBJ1-5; 9 nucleotides match TRBD1. The CDR3 extends over 14 amino acids. Germline values: CDR1 SNHLY, CDR2 FYNNEI. J lost 6 bases, V lost 6 bases, and 6 bases had no gene match.

This chain links TRBV27 with TRBJ1-5; a possible D gene is TRBD1 (6 bases). Germline V gives CDR1 MNHEY, CDR2 SMNVEV (reference sequence). V lost 5 bases and J lost 4, with 12 bases in between. The CDR3 has 14 residues. As DNA, the CDR3 is TGTGCCAGCAGTCCTAACAGGGAAAATCAGCCCCAGCATTTT. This codes for CASSPNRENQPQHF.

This chain connects TRBV9 to TRBJ2-1, with 10 bases identical to TRBD2. The V gene end was trimmed by 4 bases and the J gene end by 3 bases; junction bases not matched to a gene: 10. Germline lookup yields CDR1 SGDLS and CDR2 YYNGEE. The CDR3 runs to 17 residues. Here the CDR3 reads CASSRATWTSGYNEQFF. The CDR3 DNA follows: TGTGCCAGCAGCAGAGCTACATGGACTAGCGGCTACAATGAGCAGTTCTTC.

This chain joins TRBV9 and TRBJ1-5, with 10 bases matching TRBD1. J lost 6 bases, V lost 0 bases, and 3 bases had no gene match. The CDR3 has 15 residues. Germline CDR1 and CDR2: SGDLS and YYNGEE. Here the CDR3 DNA reads TGTGCCAGCAGCGTAGCGGGACAGGGGTTTCAGCCCCAGCATTTT. Protein sequence: CASSVAGQGFQPQHF.